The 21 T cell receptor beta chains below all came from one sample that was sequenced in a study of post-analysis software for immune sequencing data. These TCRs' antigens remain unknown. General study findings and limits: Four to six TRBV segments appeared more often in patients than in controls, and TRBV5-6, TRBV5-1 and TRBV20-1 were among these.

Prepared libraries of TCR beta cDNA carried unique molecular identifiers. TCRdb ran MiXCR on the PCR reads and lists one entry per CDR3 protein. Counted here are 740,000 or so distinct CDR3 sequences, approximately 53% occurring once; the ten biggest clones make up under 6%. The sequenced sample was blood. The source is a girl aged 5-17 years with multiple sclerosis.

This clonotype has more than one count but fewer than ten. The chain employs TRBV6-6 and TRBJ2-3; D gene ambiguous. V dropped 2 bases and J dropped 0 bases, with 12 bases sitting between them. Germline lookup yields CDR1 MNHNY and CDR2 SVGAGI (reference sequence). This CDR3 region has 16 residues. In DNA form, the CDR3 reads TGTGCCAGCAGTTACCGCAAGATGCCTAGCACAGATACGCAGTATTTT. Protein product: CASSYRKMPSTDTQYF.

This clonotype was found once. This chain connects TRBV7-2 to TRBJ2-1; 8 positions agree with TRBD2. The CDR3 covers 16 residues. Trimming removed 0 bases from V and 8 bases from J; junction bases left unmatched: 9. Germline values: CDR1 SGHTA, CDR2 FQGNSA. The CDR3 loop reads CASSLARGAGSDEQFF. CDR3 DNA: TGTGCCAGCAGCTTAGCGCGGGGGGCGGGTAGCGATGAGCAGTTCTTC. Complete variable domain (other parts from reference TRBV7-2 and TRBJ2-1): GAGVSQSPSNKVTEKGKDVELRCDPISGHTALYWYRQSLGQGLEFLIYFQGNSAPDKSGLPSDRFSAERTGGSVSTLTIQRTQQEDSAVYLCASSLARGAGSDEQFFGPGTRLTVL.

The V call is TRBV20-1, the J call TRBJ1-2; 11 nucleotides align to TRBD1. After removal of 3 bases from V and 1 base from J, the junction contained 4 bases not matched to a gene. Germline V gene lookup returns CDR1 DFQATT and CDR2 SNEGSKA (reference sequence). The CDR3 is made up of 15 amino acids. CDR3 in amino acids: CSARGQGGSNYGYTF. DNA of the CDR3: TGCAGTGCTAGGGGACAGGGGGGAAGTAACTATGGCTACACCTTC.

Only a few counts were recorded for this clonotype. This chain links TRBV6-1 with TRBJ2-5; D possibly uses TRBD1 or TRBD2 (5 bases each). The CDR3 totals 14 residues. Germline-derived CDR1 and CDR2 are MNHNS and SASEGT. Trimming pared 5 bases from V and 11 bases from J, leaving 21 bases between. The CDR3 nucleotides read TGTGCCAGCAGTCCTACCCGGGACCTTCCGGAGCAGTACTTC. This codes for CASSPTRDLPEQYF.

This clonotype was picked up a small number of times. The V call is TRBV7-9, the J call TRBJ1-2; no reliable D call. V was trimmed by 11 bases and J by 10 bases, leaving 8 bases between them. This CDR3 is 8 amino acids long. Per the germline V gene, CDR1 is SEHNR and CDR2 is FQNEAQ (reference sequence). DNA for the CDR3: TGTGCCGCCTTTCCCTACACCTTC. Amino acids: CAAFPYTF.

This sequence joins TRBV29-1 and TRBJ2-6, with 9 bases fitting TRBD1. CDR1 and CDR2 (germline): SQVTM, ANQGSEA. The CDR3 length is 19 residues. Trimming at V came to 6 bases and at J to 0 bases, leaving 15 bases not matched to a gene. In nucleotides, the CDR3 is TGCAGCGTCAAATCTCCGGGACAGGGCCGTCACTCTGGGGCCAACGTCCTGACTTTC. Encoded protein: CSVKSPGQGRHSGANVLTF.

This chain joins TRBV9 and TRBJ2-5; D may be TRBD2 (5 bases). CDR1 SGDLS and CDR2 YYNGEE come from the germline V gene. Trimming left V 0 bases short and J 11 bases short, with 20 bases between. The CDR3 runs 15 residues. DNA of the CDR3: TGTGCCAGCAGCGTAGAGGCAGGCCTGGCGGAGGAGCAGTACTTC. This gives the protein CASSVEAGLAEEQYF.

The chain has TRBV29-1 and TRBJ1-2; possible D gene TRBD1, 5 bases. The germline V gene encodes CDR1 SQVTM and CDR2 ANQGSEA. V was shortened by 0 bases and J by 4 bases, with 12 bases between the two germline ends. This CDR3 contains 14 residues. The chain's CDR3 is CSVEDLGQFYGYTF. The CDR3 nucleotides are TGCAGCGTTGAAGATCTGGGGCAGTTCTATGGCTACACCTTC.

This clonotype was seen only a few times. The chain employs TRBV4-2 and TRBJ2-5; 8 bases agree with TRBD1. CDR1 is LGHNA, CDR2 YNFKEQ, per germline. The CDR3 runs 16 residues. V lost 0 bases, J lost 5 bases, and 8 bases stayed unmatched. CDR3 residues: CASSQDHRGARETQYF. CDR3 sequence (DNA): TGTGCCAGCAGCCAAGATCACAGGGGGGCTCGCGAGACCCAGTACTTC.

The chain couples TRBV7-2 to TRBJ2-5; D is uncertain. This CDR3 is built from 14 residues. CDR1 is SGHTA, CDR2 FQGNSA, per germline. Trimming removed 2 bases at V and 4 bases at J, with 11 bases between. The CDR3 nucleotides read TGTGCCAGCAGCTTAAATCTGGGTGGAGAGACCCAGTACTTC. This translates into CASSLNLGGETQYF.

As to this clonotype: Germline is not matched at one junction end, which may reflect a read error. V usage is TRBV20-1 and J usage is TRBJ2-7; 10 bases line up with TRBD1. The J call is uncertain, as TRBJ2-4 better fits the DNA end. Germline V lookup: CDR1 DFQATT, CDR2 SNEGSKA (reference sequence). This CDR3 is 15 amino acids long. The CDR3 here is CSARPTGGSKSIQYF. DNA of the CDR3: TGCAGTGCTAGGCCGACAGGGGGCTCCAAAAGCATTCAGTACTTC.

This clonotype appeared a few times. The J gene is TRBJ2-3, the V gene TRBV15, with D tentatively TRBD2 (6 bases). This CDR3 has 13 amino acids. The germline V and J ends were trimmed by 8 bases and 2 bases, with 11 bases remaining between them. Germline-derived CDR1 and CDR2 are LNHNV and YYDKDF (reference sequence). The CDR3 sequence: CATQGTFTDTQYF. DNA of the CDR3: TGTGCCACCCAAGGGACTTTCACAGATACGCAGTATTTT.

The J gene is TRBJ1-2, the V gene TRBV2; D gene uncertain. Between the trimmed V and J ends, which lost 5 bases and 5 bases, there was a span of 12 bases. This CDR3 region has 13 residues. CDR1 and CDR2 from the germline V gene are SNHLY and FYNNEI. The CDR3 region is CASSKTEIYGYTF. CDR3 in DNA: TGTGCCAGCAGTAAGACTGAAATATATGGCTACACCTTC.

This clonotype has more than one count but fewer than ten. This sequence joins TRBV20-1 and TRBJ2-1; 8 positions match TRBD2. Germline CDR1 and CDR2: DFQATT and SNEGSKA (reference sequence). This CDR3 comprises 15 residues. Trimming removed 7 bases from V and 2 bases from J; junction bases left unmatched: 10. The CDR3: CSGEAGLVTYNEQFF. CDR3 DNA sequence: TGCAGTGGGGAAGCGGGACTAGTCACCTACAATGAGCAGTTCTTC.

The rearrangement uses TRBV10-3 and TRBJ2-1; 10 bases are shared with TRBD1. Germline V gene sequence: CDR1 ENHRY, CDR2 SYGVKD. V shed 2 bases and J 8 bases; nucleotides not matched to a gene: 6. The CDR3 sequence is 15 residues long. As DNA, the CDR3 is TGTGCCATCAGTGAGGACGGGACAGGGGAGGATGAGCAGTTCTTC. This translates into CAISEDGTGEDEQFF.

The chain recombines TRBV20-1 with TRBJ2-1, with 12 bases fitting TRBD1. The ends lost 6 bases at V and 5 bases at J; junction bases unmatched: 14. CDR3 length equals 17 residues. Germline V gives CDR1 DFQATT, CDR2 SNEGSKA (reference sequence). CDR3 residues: CSAPGTGGVSRDNEQFF. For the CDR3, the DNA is TGCAGTGCGCCCGGGACAGGGGGCGTTTCTCGGGACAATGAGCAGTTCTTC.

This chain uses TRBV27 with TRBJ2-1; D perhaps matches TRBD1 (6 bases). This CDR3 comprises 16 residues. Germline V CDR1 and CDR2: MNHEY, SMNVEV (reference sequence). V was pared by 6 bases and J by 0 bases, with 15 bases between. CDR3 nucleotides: TGTGCCAGCAGCCCATTGGGACATTTCTCCTACAATGAGCAGTTCTTC. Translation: CASSPLGHFSYNEQFF.

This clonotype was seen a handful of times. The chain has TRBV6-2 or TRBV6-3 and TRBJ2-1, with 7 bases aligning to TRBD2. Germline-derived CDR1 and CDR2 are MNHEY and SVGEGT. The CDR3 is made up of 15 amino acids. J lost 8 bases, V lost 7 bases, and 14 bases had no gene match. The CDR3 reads CASTGWGLPFDEQFF. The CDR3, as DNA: TGTGCCAGCACTGGGTGGGGACTACCCTTCGATGAGCAGTTCTTC.

CDR3 sequence reads: CASSQEGGGAEETQYF. CDR3 in DNA: TGTGCCAGCAGCCAAGAAGGGGGAGGGGCAGAAGAGACCCAGTACTTC. V is TRBV4-2 and J is TRBJ2-7; D might be TRBD2 (7 bases). The DNA matches TRBJ2-5 better at its end, which makes the J call doubtful. The CDR3 has 16 residues. Germline values: CDR1 LGHNA, CDR2 YNFKEQ.

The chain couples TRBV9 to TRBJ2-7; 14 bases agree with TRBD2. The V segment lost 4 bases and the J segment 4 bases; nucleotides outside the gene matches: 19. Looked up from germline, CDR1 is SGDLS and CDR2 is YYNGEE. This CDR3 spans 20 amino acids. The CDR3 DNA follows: TGTGCCAGCAGCCCGAGAGGCGGGGAACCGGGACTAGCGGGAGAATACGAGCAGTACTTC. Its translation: CASSPRGGEPGLAGEYEQYF.

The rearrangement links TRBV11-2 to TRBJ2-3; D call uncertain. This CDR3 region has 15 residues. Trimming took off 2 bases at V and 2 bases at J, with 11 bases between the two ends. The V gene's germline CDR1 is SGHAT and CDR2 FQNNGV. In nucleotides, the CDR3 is TGTGCCAGCAGCTTAAATCCGACTTCCACAGATACGCAGTATTTT. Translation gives CASSLNPTSTDTQYF.